The sequence of this T cell receptor (beta chain) was determined in a study of T cells of healthy individuals. J gave up 0 bases and V 4 bases, and 6 bases lay outside the gene matches. The length of the CDR3 is 15 residues. Germline V gives CDR1 SGHTS, CDR2 YDEGEE. TCRdb called the 5' RACE reads again in MiXCR, with one record for every CDR3 protein. The data contain 90,000 to 100,000 distinct CDR3 sequences, under 20% of them singletons. A few counts support this clonotype. This TCR was sampled from a human donor in good health. This rearrangement joins TRBV5-8 to TRBJ2-5; 7 positions match TRBD2. The CDR3 sequence is CASSGLAVYQETQYF. Here the CDR3 DNA reads TGTGCCAGCAGCGGCCTAGCGGTTTACCAAGAGACCCAGTACTTC.